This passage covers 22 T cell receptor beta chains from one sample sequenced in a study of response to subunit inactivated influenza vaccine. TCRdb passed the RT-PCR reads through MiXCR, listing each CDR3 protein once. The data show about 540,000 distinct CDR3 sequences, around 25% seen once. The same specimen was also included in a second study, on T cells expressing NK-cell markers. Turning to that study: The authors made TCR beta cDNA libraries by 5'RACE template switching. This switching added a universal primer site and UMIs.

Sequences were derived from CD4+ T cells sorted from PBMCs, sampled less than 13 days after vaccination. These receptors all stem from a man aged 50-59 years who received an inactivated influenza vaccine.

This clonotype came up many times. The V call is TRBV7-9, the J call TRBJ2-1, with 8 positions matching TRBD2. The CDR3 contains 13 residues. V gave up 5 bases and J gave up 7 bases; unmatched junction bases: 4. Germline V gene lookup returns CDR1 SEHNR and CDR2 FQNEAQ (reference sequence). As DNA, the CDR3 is TGTGCCAGCAGCCCGGGCGGGGGGAATGAGCAGTTCTTC. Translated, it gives CASSPGGGNEQFF.

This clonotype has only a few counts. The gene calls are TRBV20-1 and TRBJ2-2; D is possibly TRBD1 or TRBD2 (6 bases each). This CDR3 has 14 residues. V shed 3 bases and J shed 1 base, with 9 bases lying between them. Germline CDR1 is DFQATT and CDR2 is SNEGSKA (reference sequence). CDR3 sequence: CSARGGKNTGELFF. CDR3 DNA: TGCAGTGCTAGGGGGGGCAAGAACACCGGGGAGCTGTTTTTT.

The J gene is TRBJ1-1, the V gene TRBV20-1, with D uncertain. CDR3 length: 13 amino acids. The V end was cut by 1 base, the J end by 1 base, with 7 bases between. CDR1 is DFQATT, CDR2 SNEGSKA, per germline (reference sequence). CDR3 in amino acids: CSARGTRNTEAFF. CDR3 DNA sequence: TGCAGTGCTAGAGGGACCAGGAACACTGAAGCTTTCTTT.

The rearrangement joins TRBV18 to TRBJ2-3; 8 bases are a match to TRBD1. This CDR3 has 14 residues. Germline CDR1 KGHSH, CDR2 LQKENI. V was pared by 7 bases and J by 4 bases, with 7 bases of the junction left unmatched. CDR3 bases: TGTGCCAGCTTGGACAGGGCGTACCCAGATACGCAGTATTTT. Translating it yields CASLDRAYPDTQYF.

The CDR3, as DNA: TGTGCCAGCAGCTTAGTTGGCAGGGGGCGAGCCTACGAGCAGTACTTC. It encodes CASSLVGRGRAYEQYF. The chain employs TRBV7-9 and TRBJ2-7, with 8 bases matching TRBD1. The CDR3 spans 16 residues. Trimming took 1 base from V and 2 from J; bases not matched to a gene: 7. Germline CDR1 and CDR2: SEHNR and FQNEAQ (reference sequence).

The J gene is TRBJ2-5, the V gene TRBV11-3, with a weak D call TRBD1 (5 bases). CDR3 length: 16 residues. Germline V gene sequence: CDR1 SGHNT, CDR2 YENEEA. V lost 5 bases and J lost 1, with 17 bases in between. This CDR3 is CASSPVPGCVQETQYF. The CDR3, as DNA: TGTGCCAGCAGCCCCGTGCCAGGGTGTGTCCAAGAGACCCAGTACTTC.

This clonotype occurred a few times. This chain's CDR3 is CASNTDRSSYEQYF. CDR3 bases: TGTGCCAGCAACACGGACAGGTCCTCCTACGAGCAGTACTTC. The chain has TRBV6-2 or TRBV6-3 and TRBJ2-7, with 7 positions matching TRBD1. The V gene's germline CDR1 is MNHEY and CDR2 SVGEGT. CDR3 size: 14 residues. Trimming took 7 bases from V and 0 from J; bases not matched to a gene: 6.

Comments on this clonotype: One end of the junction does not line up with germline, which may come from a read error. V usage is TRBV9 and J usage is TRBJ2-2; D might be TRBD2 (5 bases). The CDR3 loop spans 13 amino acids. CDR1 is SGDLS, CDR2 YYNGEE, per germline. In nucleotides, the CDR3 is TGTGCCAGCAGCGTAGTAGAGACCGGGGAGCTGTCTTTT. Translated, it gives CASSVVETGELSF.

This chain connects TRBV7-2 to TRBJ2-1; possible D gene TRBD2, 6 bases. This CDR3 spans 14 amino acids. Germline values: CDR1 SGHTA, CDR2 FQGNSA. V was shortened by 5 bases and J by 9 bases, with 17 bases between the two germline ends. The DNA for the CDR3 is TGTGCCAGCAGCGAATCCCGGGACTCGGGTGAGCAGTTCTTC. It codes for CASSESRDSGEQFF. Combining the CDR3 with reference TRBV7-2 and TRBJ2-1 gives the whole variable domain GAGVSQSPSNKVTEKGKDVELRCDPISGHTALYWYRQSLGQGLEFLIYFQGNSAPDKSGLPSDRFSAERTGGSVSTLTIQRTQQEDSAVYLCASSESRDSGEQFFGPGTRLTVL.

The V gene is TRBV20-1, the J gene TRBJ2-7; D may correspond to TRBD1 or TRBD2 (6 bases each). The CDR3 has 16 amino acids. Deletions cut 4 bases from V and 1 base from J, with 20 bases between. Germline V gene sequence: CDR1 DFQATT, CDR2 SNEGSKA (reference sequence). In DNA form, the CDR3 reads TGCAGTGCTAAGCTCTCCCTAAAGGGGGGTTCCTACGAGCAGTACTTC. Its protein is CSAKLSLKGGSYEQYF.

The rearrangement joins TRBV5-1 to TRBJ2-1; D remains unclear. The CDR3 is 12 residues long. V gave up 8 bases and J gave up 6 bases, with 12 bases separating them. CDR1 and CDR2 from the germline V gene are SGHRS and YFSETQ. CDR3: CASTGSGNEQFF. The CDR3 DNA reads TGCGCCAGTACCGGATCGGGCAATGAGCAGTTCTTC.

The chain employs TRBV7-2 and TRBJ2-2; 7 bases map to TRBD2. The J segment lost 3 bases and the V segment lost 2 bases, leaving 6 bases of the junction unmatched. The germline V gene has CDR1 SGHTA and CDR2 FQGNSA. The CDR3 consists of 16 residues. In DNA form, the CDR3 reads TGTGCCAGCAGCTTAAGGTTTCTAGCGGACACCGGGGAGCTGTTTTTT. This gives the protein CASSLRFLADTGELFF.

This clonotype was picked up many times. The CDR3 reads CASSLEQGLATEAFF. CDR3 sequence (DNA): TGTGCCAGCAGCTTAGAGCAGGGATTGGCGACTGAAGCTTTCTTT. This chain uses TRBV7-2 with TRBJ1-1; D perhaps matches TRBD1 (5 bases). The V end was cut by 1 base, the J end by 5 bases, with 14 bases between. This CDR3 is built from 15 residues. Germline CDR1 and CDR2: SGHTA and FQGNSA.

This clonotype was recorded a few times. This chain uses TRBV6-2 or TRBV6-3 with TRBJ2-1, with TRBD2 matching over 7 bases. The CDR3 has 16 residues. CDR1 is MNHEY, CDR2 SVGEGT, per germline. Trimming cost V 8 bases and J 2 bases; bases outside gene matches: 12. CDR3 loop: CASASPRAGAYNEQFF. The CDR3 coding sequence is TGTGCCAGCGCATCCCCCCGGGCGGGGGCCTACAATGAGCAGTTCTTC.

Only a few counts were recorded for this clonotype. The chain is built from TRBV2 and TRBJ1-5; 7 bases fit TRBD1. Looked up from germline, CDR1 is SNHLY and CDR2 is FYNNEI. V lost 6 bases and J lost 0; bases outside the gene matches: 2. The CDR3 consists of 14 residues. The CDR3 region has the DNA TGTGCCAGCAGGGGGACAGTTAGCAATCAGCCCCAGCATTTT. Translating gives CASRGTVSNQPQHF.

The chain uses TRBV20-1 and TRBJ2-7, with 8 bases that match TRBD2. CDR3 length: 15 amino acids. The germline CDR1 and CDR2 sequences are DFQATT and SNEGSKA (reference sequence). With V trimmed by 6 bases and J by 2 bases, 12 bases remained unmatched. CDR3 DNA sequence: TGCAGTGCCGCCCCCCCGGCCGGGGGGGCCTACGAGCAGTACTTC. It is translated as CSAAPPAGGAYEQYF.

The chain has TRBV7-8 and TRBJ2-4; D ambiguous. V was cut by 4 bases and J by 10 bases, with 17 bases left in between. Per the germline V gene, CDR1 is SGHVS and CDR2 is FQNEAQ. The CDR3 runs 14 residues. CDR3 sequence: CASSSVGGVTIQYF. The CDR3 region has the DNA TGTGCCAGCAGCTCGGTCGGTGGAGTAACTATTCAGTACTTC.

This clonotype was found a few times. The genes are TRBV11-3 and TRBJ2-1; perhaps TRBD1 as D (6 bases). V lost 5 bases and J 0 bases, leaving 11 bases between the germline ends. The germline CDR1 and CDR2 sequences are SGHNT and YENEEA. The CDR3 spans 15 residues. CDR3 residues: CASSGAQGSYNEQFF. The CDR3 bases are TGTGCCAGCAGCGGCGCACAGGGCTCCTACAATGAGCAGTTCTTC.

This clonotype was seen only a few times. The CDR3 bases are TGTGCCAGTAGTCCGGGACTAGCAGAGACCCAGTACTTC. This encodes CASSPGLAETQYF. The gene calls are TRBV19 and TRBJ2-5, with 9 bases fitting TRBD2. With 5 bases clipped from V and 4 bases from J, the junction kept 2 bases outside the gene matches. Per germline, CDR1 LNHDA and CDR2 SQIVND (reference sequence). The CDR3 runs 13 residues.

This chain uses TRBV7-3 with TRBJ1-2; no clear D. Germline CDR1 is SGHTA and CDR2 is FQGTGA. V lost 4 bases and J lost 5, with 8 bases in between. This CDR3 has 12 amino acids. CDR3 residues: CASSSEGYGYTF. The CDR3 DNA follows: TGTGCCAGCAGCTCGGAGGGTTATGGCTACACCTTC.

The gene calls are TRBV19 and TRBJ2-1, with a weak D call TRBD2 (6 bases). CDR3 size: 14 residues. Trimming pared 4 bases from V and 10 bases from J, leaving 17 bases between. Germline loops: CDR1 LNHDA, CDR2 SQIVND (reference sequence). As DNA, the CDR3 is TGTGCCAGTAGTAAGGGACTCCTAAGGGCCGAGCAGTTCTTC. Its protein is CASSKGLLRAEQFF.

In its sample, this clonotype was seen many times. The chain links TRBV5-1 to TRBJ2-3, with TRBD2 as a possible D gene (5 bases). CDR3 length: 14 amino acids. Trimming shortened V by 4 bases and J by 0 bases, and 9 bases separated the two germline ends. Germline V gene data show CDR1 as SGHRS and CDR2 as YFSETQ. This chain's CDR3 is CASSRGPSTDTQYF. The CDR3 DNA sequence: TGCGCCAGCAGCCGGGGTCCCAGCACAGATACGCAGTATTTT. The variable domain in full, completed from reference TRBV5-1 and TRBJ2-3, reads KAGVTQTPRYLIKTRGQQVTLSCSPISGHRSVSWYQQTPGQGLQFLFEYFSETQRNKGNFPGRFSGRQFSNSRSEMNVSTLELGDSALYLCASSRGPSTDTQYFGPGTRLTVL.